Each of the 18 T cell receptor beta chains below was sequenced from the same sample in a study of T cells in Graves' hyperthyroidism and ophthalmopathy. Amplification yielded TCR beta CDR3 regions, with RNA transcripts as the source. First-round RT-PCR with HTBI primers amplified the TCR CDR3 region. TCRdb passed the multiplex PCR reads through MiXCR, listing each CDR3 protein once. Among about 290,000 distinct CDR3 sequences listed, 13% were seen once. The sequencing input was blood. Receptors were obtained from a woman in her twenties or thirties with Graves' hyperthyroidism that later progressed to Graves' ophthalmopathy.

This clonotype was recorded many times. CDR3 DNA sequence: TGTGCCAGCAGTTACCCTCGAGACAGGGGGGTCGAGCAGTACTTC. Protein sequence: CASSYPRDRGVEQYF. V and J are TRBV6-2 or TRBV6-3 and TRBJ2-7; TRBD1 matches 9 bases. The CDR3 loop spans 15 amino acids. The germline V gene encodes CDR1 MNHEY and CDR2 SVGEGT. V lost 2 bases, J lost 6 bases, and 8 bases stayed unmatched.

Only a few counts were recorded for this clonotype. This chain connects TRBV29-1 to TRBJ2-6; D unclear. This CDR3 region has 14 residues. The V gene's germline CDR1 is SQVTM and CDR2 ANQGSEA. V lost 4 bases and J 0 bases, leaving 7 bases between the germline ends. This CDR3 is CSVGGSSGANVLTF. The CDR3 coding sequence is TGCAGCGTTGGAGGTTCCTCTGGGGCCAACGTCCTGACTTTC.

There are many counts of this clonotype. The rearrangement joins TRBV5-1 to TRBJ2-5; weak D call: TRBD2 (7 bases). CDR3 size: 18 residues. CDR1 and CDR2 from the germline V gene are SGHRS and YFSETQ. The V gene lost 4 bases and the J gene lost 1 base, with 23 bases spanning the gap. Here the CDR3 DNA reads TGCGCCAGCAGCCCAGCGGGAACAGGGAAAGGAGGCCAAGAGACCCAGTACTTC. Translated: CASSPAGTGKGGQETQYF.

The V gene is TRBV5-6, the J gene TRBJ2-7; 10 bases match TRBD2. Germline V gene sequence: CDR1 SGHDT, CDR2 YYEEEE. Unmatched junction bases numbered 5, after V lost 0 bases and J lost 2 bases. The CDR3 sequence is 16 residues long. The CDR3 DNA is TGTGCCAGCAGCTTGGTTACTAGCGGGAACACCTACGAGCAGTACTTC. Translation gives CASSLVTSGNTYEQYF. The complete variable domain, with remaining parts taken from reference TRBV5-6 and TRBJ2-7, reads DAGVTQSPTHLIKTRGQQVTLRCSPKSGHDTVSWYQQALGQGPQFIFQYYEEEERQRGNFPDRFSGHQFPNYSSELNVNALLLGDSALYLCASSLVTSGNTYEQYFGPGTRLTVT.

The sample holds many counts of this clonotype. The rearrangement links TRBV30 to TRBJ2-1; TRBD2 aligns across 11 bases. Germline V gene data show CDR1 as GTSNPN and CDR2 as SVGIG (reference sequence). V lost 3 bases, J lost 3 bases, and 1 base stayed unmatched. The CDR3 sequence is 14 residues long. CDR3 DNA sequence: TGTGCCTGGAGGACTAGCGGGATCTACAATGAGCAGTTCTTC. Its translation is CAWRTSGIYNEQFF.

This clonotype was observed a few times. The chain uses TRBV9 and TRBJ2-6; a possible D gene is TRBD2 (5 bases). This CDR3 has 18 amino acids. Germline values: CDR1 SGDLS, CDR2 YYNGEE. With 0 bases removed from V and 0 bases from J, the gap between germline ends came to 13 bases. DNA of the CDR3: TGTGCCAGCAGCGTAGACCTGGAGGAGATCTCTGGGGCCAACGTCCTGACTTTC. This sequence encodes CASSVDLEEISGANVLTF.

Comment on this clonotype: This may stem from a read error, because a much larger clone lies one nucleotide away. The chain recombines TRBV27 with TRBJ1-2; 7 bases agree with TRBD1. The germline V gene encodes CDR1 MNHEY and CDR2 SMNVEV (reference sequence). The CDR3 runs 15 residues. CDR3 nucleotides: TGTGCCAGCAGTTCCACCCAGGGGGTAGACTATGGCGACACCTTC. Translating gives CASSSTQGVDYGDTF.

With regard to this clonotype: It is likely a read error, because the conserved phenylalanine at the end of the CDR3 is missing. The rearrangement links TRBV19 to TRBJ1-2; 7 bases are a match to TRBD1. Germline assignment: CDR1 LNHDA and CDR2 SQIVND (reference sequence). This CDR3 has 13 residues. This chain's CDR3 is CVCQAGGVEGYTL. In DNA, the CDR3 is TGTGTATGTCAGGCAGGGGGTGTTGAAGGCTACACCCTC.

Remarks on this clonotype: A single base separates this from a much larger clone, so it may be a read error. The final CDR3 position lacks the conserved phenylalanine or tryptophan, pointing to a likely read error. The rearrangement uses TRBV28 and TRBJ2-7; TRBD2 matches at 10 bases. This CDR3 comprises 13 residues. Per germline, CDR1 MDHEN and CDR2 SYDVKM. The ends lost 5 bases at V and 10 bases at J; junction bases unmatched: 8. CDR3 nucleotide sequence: TGTGCCAGCAGTGCTCGGGCTAGCGGGAGTCAGTACCTC. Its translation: CASSARASGSQYL.

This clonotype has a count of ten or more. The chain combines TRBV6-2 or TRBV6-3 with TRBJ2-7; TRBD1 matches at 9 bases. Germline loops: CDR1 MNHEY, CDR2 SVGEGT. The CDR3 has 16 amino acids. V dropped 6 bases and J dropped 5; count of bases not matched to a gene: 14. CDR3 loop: CASRGLPRTGVHEQYF. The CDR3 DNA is TGTGCCAGCAGAGGACTACCACGGACAGGGGTCCACGAGCAGTACTTC.

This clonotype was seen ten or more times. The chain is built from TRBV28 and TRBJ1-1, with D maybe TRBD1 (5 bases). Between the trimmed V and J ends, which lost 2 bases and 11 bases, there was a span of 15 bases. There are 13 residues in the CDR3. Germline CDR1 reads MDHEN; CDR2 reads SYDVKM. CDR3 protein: CASSLRTLGDAFF. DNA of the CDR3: TGTGCCAGCAGTTTACGTACCTTAGGGGATGCTTTCTTT.

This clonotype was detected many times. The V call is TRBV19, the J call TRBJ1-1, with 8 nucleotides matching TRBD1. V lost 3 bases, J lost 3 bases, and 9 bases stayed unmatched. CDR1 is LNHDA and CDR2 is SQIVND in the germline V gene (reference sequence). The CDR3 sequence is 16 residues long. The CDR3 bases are TGTGCCAGTAGTATTTCAGGCAGGGGGCTTGACACTGAAGCTTTCTTT. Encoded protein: CASSISGRGLDTEAFF. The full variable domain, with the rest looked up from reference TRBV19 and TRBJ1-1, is DGGITQSPKYLFRKEGQNVTLSCEQNLNHDAMYWYRQDPGQGLRLIYYSQIVNDFQKGDIAEGYSVSREKKESFPLTVTSAQKNPTAFYLCASSISGRGLDTEAFFGQGTRLTVV.

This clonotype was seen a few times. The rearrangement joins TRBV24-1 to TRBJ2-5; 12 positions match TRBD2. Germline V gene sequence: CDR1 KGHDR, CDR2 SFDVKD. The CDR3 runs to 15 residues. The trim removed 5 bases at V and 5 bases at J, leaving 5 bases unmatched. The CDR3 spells CATSGLAGGMETQYF. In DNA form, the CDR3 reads TGTGCCACCAGTGGGCTAGCGGGAGGGATGGAGACCCAGTACTTC.

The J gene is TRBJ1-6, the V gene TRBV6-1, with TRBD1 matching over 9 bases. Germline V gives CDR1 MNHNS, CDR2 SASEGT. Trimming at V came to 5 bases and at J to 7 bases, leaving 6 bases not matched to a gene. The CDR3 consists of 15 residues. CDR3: CASSQAGTGNSPLHF. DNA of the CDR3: TGTGCCAGCAGTCAGGCCGGGACAGGGAATTCACCCCTCCACTTT.

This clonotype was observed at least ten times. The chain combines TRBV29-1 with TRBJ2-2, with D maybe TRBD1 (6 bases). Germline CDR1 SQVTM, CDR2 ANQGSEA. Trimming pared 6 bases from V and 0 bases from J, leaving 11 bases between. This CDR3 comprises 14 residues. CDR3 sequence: CSVSRTANTGELFF. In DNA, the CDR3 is TGCAGCGTCTCAAGGACAGCGAACACCGGGGAGCTGTTTTTT.

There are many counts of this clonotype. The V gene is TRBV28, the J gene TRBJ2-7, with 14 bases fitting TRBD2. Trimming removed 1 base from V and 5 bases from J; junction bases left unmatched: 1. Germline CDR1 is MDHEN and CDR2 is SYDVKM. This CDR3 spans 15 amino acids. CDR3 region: CASSLLGLAGDEQYF. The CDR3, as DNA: TGTGCCAGCAGTTTATTGGGACTAGCGGGAGACGAGCAGTACTTC.

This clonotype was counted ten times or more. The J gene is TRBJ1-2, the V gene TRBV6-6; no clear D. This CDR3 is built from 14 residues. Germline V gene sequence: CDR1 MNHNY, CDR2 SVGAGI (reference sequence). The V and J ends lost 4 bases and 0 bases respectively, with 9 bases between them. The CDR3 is CASSLGIANYGYTF. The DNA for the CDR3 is TGTGCCAGCAGTTTGGGAATAGCTAACTATGGCTACACCTTC.

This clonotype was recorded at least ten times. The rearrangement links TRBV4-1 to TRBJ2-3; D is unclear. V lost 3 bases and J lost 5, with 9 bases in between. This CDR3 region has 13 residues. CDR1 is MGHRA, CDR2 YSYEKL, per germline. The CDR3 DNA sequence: TGCGCCAGCAGCCACGAGACTCGAGATACGCAGTATTTT. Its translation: CASSHETRDTQYF.